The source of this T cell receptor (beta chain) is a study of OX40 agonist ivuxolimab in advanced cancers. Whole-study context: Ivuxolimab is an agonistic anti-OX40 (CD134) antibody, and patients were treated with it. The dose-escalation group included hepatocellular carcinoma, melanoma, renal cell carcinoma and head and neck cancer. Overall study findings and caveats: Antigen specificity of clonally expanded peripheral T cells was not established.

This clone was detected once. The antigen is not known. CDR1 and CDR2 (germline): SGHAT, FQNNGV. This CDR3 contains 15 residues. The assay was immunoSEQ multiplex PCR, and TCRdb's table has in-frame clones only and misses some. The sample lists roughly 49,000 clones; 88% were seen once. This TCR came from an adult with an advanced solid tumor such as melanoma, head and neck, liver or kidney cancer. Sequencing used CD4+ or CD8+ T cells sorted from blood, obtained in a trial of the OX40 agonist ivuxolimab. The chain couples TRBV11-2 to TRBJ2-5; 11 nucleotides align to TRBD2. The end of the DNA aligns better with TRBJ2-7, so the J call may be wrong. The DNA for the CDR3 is TGTGCCAGCAGCTTACTAGCGGGAGGCTCCGCCGAGCAGTACTTC. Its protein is CASSLLAGGSAEQYF.